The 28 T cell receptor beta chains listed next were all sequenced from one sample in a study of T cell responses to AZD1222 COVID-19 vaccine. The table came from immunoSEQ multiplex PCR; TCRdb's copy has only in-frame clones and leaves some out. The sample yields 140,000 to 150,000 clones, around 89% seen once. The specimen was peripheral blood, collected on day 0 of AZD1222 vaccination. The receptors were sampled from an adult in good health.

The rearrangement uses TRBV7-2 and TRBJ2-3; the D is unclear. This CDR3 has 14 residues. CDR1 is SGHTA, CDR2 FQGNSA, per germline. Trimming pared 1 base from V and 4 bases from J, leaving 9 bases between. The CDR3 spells CASSLVSSADTQYF. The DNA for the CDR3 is TGTGCCAGCAGCTTAGTGAGTAGTGCAGATACGCAGTATTTT. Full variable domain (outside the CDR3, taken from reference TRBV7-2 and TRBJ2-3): GAGVSQSPSNKVTEKGKDVELRCDPISGHTALYWYRQSLGQGLEFLIYFQGNSAPDKSGLPSDRFSAERTGGSVSTLTIQRTQQEDSAVYLCASSLVSSADTQYFGPGTRLTVL.

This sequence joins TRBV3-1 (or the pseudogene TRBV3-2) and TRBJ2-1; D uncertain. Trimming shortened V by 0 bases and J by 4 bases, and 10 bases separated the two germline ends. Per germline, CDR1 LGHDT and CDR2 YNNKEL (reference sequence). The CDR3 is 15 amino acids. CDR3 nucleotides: TGTGCCAGCAGCCAAGATCCGCTAGGGTACAATGAGCAGTTCTTC. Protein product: CASSQDPLGYNEQFF.

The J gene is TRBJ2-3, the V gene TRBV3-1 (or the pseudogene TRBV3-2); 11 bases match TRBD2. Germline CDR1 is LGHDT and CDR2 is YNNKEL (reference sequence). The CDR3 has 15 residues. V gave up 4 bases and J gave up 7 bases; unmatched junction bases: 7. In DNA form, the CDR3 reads TGTGCCAGCAGCCTTAGCGGGGGGGCGGGGAATACGCAGTATTTT. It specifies CASSLSGGAGNTQYF.

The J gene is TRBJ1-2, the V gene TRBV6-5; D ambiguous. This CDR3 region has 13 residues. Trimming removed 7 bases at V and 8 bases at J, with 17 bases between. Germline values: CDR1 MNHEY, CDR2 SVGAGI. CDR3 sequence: CASTENGPGGYTF. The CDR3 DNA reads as TGTGCCAGCACGGAGAACGGACCAGGAGGCTACACCTTC.

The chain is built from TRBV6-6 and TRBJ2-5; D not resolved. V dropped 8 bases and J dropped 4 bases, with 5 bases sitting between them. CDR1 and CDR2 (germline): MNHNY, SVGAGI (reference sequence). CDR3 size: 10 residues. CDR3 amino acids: CASGVETQYF. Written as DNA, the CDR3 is TGTGCCAGCGGGGTAGAGACCCAGTACTTC.

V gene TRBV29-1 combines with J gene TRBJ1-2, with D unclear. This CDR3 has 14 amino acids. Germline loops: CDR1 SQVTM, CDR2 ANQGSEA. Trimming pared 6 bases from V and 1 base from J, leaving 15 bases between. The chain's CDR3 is CSVTPLTDNYGYTF. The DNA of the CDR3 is TGCAGCGTGACGCCCTTGACTGATAACTATGGCTACACCTTC.

The CDR3 nucleotides read TGTGCCAGCAGCTTAAGCAGCGTTCTCGAAGCTTTCTTT. Protein product: CASSLSSVLEAFF. V usage is TRBV7-2 and J usage is TRBJ1-1, with D uncertain. V lost 2 bases and J lost 8, with 12 bases in between. CDR3 length: 13 residues. From germline, CDR1 is SGHTA and CDR2 FQGNSA.

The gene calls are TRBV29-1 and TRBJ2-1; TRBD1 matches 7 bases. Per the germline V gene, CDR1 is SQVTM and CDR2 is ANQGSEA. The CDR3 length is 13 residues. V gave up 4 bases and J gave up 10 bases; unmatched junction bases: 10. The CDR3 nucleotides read TGCAGCGTTGGTACAGGGGCTGGGGTAGAGCAGTTCTTC. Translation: CSVGTGAGVEQFF.

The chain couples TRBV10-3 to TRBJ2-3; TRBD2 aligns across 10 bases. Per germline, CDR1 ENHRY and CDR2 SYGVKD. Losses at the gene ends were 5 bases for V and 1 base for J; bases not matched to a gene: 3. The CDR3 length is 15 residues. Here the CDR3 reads CAISLAGGGTDTQYF. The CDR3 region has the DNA TGTGCCATCAGTTTAGCGGGGGGCGGCACAGATACGCAGTATTTT.

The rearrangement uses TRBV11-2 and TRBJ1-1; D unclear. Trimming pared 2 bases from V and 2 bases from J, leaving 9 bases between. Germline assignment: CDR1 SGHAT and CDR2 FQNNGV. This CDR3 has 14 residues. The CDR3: CASSLTPGNTEAFF. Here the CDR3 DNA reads TGTGCCAGCAGCTTAACCCCAGGAAACACTGAAGCTTTCTTT. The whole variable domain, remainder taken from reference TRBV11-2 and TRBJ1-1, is EAGVAQSPRYKIIEKRQSVAFWCNPISGHATLYWYQQILGQGPKLLIQFQNNGVVDDSQLPKDRFSAERLKGVDSTLKIQPAKLEDSAVYLCASSLTPGNTEAFFGQGTRLTVV.

CDR3 region: CASSPPGGDYGYTF. Here the CDR3 DNA reads TGTGCCAGCAGCCCACCGGGGGGGGACTATGGCTACACCTTC. The V call is TRBV5-4, the J call TRBJ1-2; TRBD1 is a possible D gene (5 bases). This CDR3 spans 14 amino acids. V was shortened by 4 bases and J by 3 bases, with 13 bases between the two germline ends. CDR1 and CDR2 (germline): SGHNT, YYREEE (reference sequence).

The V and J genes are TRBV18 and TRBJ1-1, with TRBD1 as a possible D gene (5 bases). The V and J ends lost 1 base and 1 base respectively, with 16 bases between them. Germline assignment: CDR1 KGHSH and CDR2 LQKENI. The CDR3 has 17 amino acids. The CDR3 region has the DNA TGTGCCAGCTCACCACAAACTACAGGTCGTACGAACACTGAAGCTTTCTTT. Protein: CASSPQTTGRTNTEAFF.

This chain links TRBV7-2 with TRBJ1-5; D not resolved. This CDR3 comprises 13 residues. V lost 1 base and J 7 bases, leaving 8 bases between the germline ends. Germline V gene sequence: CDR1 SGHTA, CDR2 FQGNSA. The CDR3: CASSLDRMQPQHF. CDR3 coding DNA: TGTGCCAGCAGCTTAGATCGAATGCAGCCCCAGCATTTT.

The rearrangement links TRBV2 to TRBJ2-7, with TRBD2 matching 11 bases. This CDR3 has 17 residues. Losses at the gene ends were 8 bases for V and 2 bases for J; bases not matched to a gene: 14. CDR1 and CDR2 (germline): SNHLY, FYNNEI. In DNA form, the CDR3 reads TGTGCCAGCGCTTATCCTCTAGCGGGGGGCCGCGCCTACGAGCAGTACTTC. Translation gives CASAYPLAGGRAYEQYF.

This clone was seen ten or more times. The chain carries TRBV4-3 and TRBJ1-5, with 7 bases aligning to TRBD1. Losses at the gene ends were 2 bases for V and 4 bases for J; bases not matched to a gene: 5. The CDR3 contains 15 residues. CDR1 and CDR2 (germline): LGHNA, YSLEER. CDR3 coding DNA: TGCGCCAGCAGCCAATCCCGACAGGGAAATCAGCCCCAGCATTTT. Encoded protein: CASSQSRQGNQPQHF.

CDR3 DNA: TGTGCCAGCAACCCCACCTCGGGAGATACGCAGTATTTT. It translates to CASNPTSGDTQYF. This chain uses TRBV5-4 with TRBJ2-3, with D uncertain. Germline V gene data show CDR1 as SGHNT and CDR2 as YYREEE (reference sequence). The V end lost 6 bases, the J end lost 5 bases, and 13 bases lay between the germline ends. CDR3 length: 13 residues. The full variable domain, in which reference TRBV5-4 and TRBJ2-3 provide the parts outside the CDR3, is ETGVTQSPTHLIKTRGQQVTLRCSSQSGHNTVSWYQQALGQGPQFIFQYYREEENGRGNFPPRFSGLQFPNYSSELNVNALELDDSALYLCASNPTSGDTQYFGPGTRLTVL.

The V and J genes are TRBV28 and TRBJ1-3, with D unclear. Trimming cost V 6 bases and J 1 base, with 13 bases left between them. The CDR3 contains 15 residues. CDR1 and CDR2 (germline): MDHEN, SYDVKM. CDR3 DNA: TGTGCCAGCAGGGCCCATTCGCCATCTGGAAACACCATATATTTT. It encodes CASRAHSPSGNTIYF.

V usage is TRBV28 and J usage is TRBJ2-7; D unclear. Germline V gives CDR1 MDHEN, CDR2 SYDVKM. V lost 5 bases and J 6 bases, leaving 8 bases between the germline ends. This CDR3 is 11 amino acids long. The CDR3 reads CASSPYIEQYF. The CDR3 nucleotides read TGTGCCAGCAGTCCCTACATCGAGCAGTACTTC.

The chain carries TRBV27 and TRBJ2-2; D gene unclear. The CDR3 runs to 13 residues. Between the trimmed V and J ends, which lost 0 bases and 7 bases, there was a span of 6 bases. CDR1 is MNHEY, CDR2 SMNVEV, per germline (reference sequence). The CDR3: CASSLSVGGELFF. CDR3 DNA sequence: TGTGCCAGCAGTTTATCGGTAGGCGGGGAGCTGTTTTTT.

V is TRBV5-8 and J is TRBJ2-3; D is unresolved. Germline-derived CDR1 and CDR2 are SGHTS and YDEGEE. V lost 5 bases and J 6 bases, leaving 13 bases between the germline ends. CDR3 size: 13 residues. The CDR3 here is CASSLSLGDTQYF. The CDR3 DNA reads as TGTGCCAGCAGTCTTAGTTTGGGGGATACGCAGTATTTT.

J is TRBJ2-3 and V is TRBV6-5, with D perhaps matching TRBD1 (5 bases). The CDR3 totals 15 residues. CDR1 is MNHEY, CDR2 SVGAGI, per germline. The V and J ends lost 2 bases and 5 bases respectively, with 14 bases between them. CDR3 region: CASSYRAGSGDTQYF. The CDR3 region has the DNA TGTGCCAGCAGTTACCGGGCAGGGTCGGGAGATACGCAGTATTTT.

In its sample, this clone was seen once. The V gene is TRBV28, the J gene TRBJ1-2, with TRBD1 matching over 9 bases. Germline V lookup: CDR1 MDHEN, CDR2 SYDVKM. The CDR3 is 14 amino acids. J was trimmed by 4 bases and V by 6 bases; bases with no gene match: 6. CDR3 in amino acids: CASSRGQGFYGYTF. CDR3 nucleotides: TGTGCCAGCAGCCGTGGACAGGGGTTCTATGGCTACACCTTC.

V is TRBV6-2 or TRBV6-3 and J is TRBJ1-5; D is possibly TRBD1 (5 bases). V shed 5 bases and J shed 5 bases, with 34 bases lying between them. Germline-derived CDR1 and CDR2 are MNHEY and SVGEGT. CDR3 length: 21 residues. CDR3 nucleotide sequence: TGTGCCAGCAGTCTTCTTGAATCCCCGGAGCGACGCTGGGACGGATATCAGCCCCAGCATTTT. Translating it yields CASSLLESPERRWDGYQPQHF.

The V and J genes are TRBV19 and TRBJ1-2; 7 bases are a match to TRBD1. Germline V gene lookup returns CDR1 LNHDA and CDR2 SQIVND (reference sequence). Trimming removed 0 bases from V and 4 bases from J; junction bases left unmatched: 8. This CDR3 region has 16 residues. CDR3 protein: CASSIEEGAPGYGYTF. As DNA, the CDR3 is TGTGCCAGTAGTATAGAGGAGGGGGCGCCTGGCTATGGCTACACCTTC.

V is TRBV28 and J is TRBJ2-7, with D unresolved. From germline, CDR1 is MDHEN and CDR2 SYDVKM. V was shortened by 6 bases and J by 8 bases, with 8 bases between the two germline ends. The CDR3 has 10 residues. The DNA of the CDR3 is TGTGCCAGCAGACAGCGTCAGCAGTACTTC. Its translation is CASRQRQQYF.

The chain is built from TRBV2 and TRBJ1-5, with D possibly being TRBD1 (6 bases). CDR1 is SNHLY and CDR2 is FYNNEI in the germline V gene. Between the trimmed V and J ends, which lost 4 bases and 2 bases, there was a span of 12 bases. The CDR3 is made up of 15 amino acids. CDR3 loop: CASSGDGGGNQPQHF. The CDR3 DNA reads TGTGCCAGCAGTGGGGACGGGGGCGGCAATCAGCCCCAGCATTTT.

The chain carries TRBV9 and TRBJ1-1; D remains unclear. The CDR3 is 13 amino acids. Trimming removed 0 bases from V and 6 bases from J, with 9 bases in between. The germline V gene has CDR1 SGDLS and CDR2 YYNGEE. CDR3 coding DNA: TGTGCCAGCAGCGTAGGGACCCAGGCTGAAGCTTTCTTT. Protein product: CASSVGTQAEAFF.

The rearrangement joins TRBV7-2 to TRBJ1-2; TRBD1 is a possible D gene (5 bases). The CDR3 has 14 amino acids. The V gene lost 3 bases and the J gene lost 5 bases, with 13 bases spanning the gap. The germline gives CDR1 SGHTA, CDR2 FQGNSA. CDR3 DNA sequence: TGTGCCAGCAGCTTTCGTGGTAGGGGTTATGGCTACACCTTC. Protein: CASSFRGRGYGYTF.